These T cell receptor beta chains were read from a single sample in a study of shared clonotypes between healthy human individuals. The table came from immunoSEQ multiplex PCR; TCRdb's copy has only in-frame clones and leaves some out. Of about 1.9 million clones listed, just over 90% were seen once; the top ten hold around 1.8%. Sequencing was performed on naive CD8+ T cells from PBMCs. All receptors derive from a man aged 18 to 29 in good health. Some clones in this sample may be carry-over from other donors' samples. CDR3s include the opening cysteine and the closing phenylalanine or tryptophan. Fields, in order: D gene, clone size, J gene, V gene, CDR3 protein, CDR3 DNA. The D gene is left open where the match is weak. A clone size is listed for some rows: how often the clone was seen (once, few, many), or a class if it is expanded.

d_gene: TRBD2; abundance: .; j_gene: TRBJ2-7; v_gene: TRBV2; CDR3aa: CASTRGLAGLWQYF; CDR3nt: TGTGCCAGCACCCGCGGGCTAGCGGGCCTGTGGCAGTACTTC
d_gene: .; abundance: .; j_gene: TRBJ2-1; v_gene: TRBV11-2; CDR3aa: CASSDGTLYNEQFF; CDR3nt: TGTGCCAGCAGCGACGGTACACTCTACAATGAGCAGTTCTTC
d_gene: .; abundance: once; j_gene: TRBJ2-7; v_gene: TRBV7-2; CDR3aa: CASSSRDGSYEQYF; CDR3nt: TGTGCCAGCAGCTCCCGGGACGGATCCTACGAGCAGTACTTC
d_gene: .; abundance: .; j_gene: TRBJ2-2; v_gene: TRBV4-3; CDR3aa: CASSQLEGPSTGELFF; CDR3nt: TGCGCCAGCAGCCAATTGGAGGGCCCTAGCACCGGGGAGCTGTTTTTT
d_gene: TRBD2; abundance: .; j_gene: TRBJ2-1; v_gene: TRBV27; CDR3aa: CASSTAGGVYNEQFF; CDR3nt: TGTGCCAGCAGTACAGCGGGAGGCGTGTACAATGAGCAGTTCTTC
d_gene: TRBD1; abundance: .; j_gene: TRBJ2-7; v_gene: TRBV13; CDR3aa: CASSSDRGRAYEQYF; CDR3nt: TGTGCCAGCAGCTCAGACAGGGGTCGGGCTTACGAGCAGTACTTC
d_gene: .; abundance: few; j_gene: TRBJ1-1; v_gene: TRBV10-3; CDR3aa: CAISESTGNTEAFF; CDR3nt: TGTGCCATCAGTGAGTCGACGGGGAACACTGAAGCTTTCTTT
d_gene: TRBD1; abundance: .; j_gene: TRBJ1-2; v_gene: TRBV4-3; CDR3aa: CASSQRTGGLGYGYTF; CDR3nt: TGCGCCAGCAGCCAAAGGACAGGGGGCTTGGGCTATGGCTACACCTTC
d_gene: .; abundance: .; j_gene: TRBJ1-2; v_gene: TRBV11-2; CDR3aa: CASSLYGGYGYTF; CDR3nt: TGTGCCAGCAGCTTATACGGGGGATATGGCTACACCTTC
d_gene: TRBD2; abundance: once; j_gene: TRBJ2-1; v_gene: TRBV9; CDR3aa: CASSGGSEAYNEQFF; CDR3nt: TGTGCCAGCAGCGGCGGGAGTGAGGCCTACAATGAGCAGTTCTTC
d_gene: .; abundance: .; j_gene: TRBJ2-7; v_gene: TRBV27; CDR3aa: CASSLGWDTVYEQYF; CDR3nt: TGTGCCAGCAGTTTGGGGTGGGACACAGTCTACGAGCAGTACTTC
d_gene: TRBD1; abundance: .; j_gene: TRBJ2-1; v_gene: TRBV6-6; CDR3aa: CASSLNRGRNEQFF; CDR3nt: TGTGCCAGCAGTTTAAACAGGGGGAGGAATGAGCAGTTCTTC
d_gene: .; abundance: .; j_gene: TRBJ1-1; v_gene: TRBV7-9; CDR3aa: CASHGRVNTEAFF; CDR3nt: TGTGCCAGCCATGGAAGGGTGAACACTGAAGCTTTCTTT
d_gene: .; abundance: .; j_gene: TRBJ1-1; v_gene: TRBV11-2; CDR3aa: CASSSGTRTEAFF; CDR3nt: TGTGCCAGCAGCTCCGGGACTAGGACTGAAGCTTTCTTT
d_gene: .; abundance: .; j_gene: TRBJ1-5; v_gene: TRBV5-6; CDR3aa: CASSLRASNQPQHF; CDR3nt: TGTGCCAGCAGCTTGCGAGCCTCCAATCAGCCCCAGCATTTT
d_gene: .; abundance: .; j_gene: TRBJ2-3; v_gene: TRBV27; CDR3aa: CASSPLGTRTDTQYF; CDR3nt: TGTGCCAGCAGTCCGCTTGGGACACGCACAGATACGCAGTATTTT
d_gene: .; abundance: .; j_gene: TRBJ2-4; v_gene: TRBV23-1; CDR3aa: CASSQSTGALQYF; CDR3nt: TGCGCCAGCAGTCAATCGACGGGGGCACTTCAGTACTTC
d_gene: .; abundance: .; j_gene: TRBJ2-1; v_gene: TRBV5-1; CDR3aa: CASSLWRDNEQFF; CDR3nt: TGCGCCAGCAGCTTGTGGCGCGACAATGAGCAGTTCTTC
d_gene: .; abundance: .; j_gene: TRBJ2-3; v_gene: TRBV10-1; CDR3aa: CASSAYHADTQYF; CDR3nt: TGCGCCAGCAGTGCCTACCACGCAGATACGCAGTATTTT
d_gene: .; abundance: few; j_gene: TRBJ2-2; v_gene: TRBV9; CDR3aa: CASSTATGELFF; CDR3nt: TGTGCCAGCAGCACGGCCACCGGGGAGCTGTTTTTT
d_gene: .; abundance: .; j_gene: TRBJ2-3; v_gene: TRBV11-2; CDR3aa: CASSLGLGGQTDTQYF; CDR3nt: TGTGCCAGCAGCTTAGGTCTTGGGGGCCAAACAGATACGCAGTATTTT
d_gene: TRBD2; abundance: .; j_gene: TRBJ2-1; v_gene: TRBV19; CDR3aa: CASKFGEREGSYNEQFF; CDR3nt: TGTGCCAGTAAATTTGGAGAGCGGGAGGGCTCCTACAATGAGCAGTTCTTC
d_gene: TRBD1; abundance: .; j_gene: TRBJ1-2; v_gene: TRBV4-1; CDR3aa: CASSQDRAGGAYGYTF; CDR3nt: TGCGCCAGCAGCCAAGATCGGGCAGGGGGAGCCTATGGCTACACCTTC
d_gene: .; abundance: .; j_gene: TRBJ2-2; v_gene: TRBV27; CDR3aa: CASSEWTANTGELFF; CDR3nt: TGTGCCAGCAGTGAATGGACCGCGAACACCGGGGAGCTGTTTTTT
d_gene: TRBD1; abundance: .; j_gene: TRBJ2-7; v_gene: TRBV7-9; CDR3aa: CASSAGRTGYYEQYF; CDR3nt: TGTGCCAGCAGCGCTGGGAGGACAGGGTACTACGAGCAGTACTTC
d_gene: .; abundance: .; j_gene: TRBJ2-1; v_gene: TRBV27; CDR3aa: CASRRLPGVNEQFF; CDR3nt: TGTGCCAGCAGACGTCTACCTGGGGTGAATGAGCAGTTCTTC
d_gene: TRBD2; abundance: .; j_gene: TRBJ2-1; v_gene: TRBV4-2; CDR3aa: CASGPFKASGMYEQFF; CDR3nt: TGTGCCAGCGGCCCCTTTAAGGCTAGCGGGATGTATGAGCAGTTCTTC
d_gene: TRBD2; abundance: few; j_gene: TRBJ2-7; v_gene: TRBV27; CDR3aa: CASRRREGYEQYF; CDR3nt: TGTGCCAGCAGGAGGCGGGAGGGCTACGAGCAGTACTTC
d_gene: TRBD1; abundance: .; j_gene: TRBJ2-1; v_gene: TRBV28; CDR3aa: CASSLAGTGVTNEQFF; CDR3nt: TGTGCCAGCAGTTTAGCAGGGACAGGGGTTACGAATGAGCAGTTCTTC
d_gene: .; abundance: few; j_gene: TRBJ2-2; v_gene: TRBV4-3; CDR3aa: CASSQTRTGELFF; CDR3nt: TGCGCCAGCAGCCAAACTCGTACCGGGGAGCTGTTTTTT
d_gene: .; abundance: few; j_gene: TRBJ2-7; v_gene: TRBV7-2; CDR3aa: CASSLPGLPHEQYF; CDR3nt: TGTGCCAGCAGCTTGCCGGGCCTCCCCCACGAGCAGTACTTC
d_gene: .; abundance: .; j_gene: TRBJ2-7; v_gene: TRBV5-6; CDR3aa: CASSLSLREQYF; CDR3nt: TGTGCCAGCAGCCTGAGCCTTCGGGAGCAGTACTTC
d_gene: TRBD1; abundance: once; j_gene: TRBJ1-2; v_gene: TRBV27; CDR3aa: CASSLSRGGPYYTF; CDR3nt: TGTGCCAGCAGCCTTTCCAGGGGGGGCCCGTACTACACCTTC
d_gene: .; abundance: .; j_gene: TRBJ2-1; v_gene: TRBV27; CDR3aa: CASSSREVTYNEQFF; CDR3nt: TGTGCCAGCAGTTCTAGGGAGGTGACGTACAATGAGCAGTTCTTC
d_gene: .; abundance: .; j_gene: TRBJ2-7; v_gene: TRBV5-6; CDR3aa: CASSPDPSRRESYEQYF; CDR3nt: TGTGCCAGCAGCCCAGACCCTTCCCGGAGGGAAAGCTACGAGCAGTACTTC
d_gene: TRBD2; abundance: .; j_gene: TRBJ2-7; v_gene: TRBV4-3; CDR3aa: CASSPKAGVGYEQYF; CDR3nt: TGCGCCAGCAGCCCGAAAGCGGGAGTGGGGTACGAGCAGTACTTC
d_gene: TRBD2; abundance: .; j_gene: TRBJ2-1; v_gene: TRBV7-3; CDR3aa: CASSGGTSGRSRRAFF; CDR3nt: TGTGCCAGCAGCGGGGGGACTAGCGGGAGGAGTAGGAGAGCGTTCTTC